This T cell receptor beta chain came from a study of T-cell memory formation after mild COVID-19. The germline CDR1 and CDR2 sequences are SGHAT and FQNNGV. The V and J ends lost 0 bases and 5 bases respectively, with 11 bases between them. The CDR3 has 14 amino acids. General observations from the study: In pre-infection memory, a portion of responding clones appeared, which suggested that cross-reactive memory joined. Specificity for SARS-CoV-2 was not confirmed among the second-wave clones peaking on day 37.

This clonotype was observed a few times. What it recognizes is unknown. TCRdb itself ran the 5' RACE reads through MiXCR, one entry per CDR3 protein. The table lists hundreds of thousands of distinct CDR3 sequences, roughly 20% of them singletons. This receptor was obtained from an adult woman who had mild COVID-19 (a few samples of this study predate the infection). Cell type and time point are not known. The material sequenced was PBMCs or a T cell subset sorted from them (not recorded which). This chain uses TRBV11-2 with TRBJ2-7; tentative D call: TRBD1 (6 bases). CDR3 sequence: CASSLEWTDDEQYF. The CDR3 DNA reads TGTGCCAGCAGCTTAGAGTGGACAGATGACGAGCAGTACTTC.